These 6 T cell receptor beta chains were all obtained from the same sample, sequenced in a study of Ad26.COV2.S vaccination and SARS-CoV-2 variants. As for treatment: roughly 18 received Ad26.COV2.S at low or high dose, single or two shots; several received placebo; per-sample allocation not given. Sample collection was performed on day 63 after the first vaccine or placebo injection. Clones were sequenced by immunoSEQ multiplex PCR, and TCRdb holds only the in-frame ones, with some missing. The sample has around 450,000 clones, roughly nine tenths seen once; the top ten hold under 2%. The material sequenced was peripheral blood, taken in a trial of Ad26.COV2.S vaccine versus placebo. The receptors were sampled from a person aged 18-65 years who received the Ad26.COV2.S COVID-19 vaccine or a placebo.

This sequence joins TRBV12-3 or TRBV12-4 and TRBJ1-1; D unclear. CDR3 length: 13 residues. V dropped 1 base and J dropped 7 bases, with 10 bases sitting between them. Here the CDR3 DNA reads TGTGCCAGCAGTTTAGAGGCTGGTAGTGAAGCTTTCTTT. Translating it yields CASSLEAGSEAFF.

The chain joins TRBV29-1 to TRBJ1-1; no firm D call. Trimming shortened V by 5 bases and J by 6 bases, and 10 bases separated the two germline ends. Germline lookup yields CDR1 SQVTM and CDR2 ANQGSEA. The CDR3 is made up of 11 amino acids. CDR3: CSVRRIAEAFF. The CDR3 bases are TGCAGCGTTCGGAGAATAGCTGAAGCTTTCTTT.

The chain is built from TRBV30 and TRBJ1-4; D is undetermined. V was pared by 1 base and J by 4 bases, with 7 bases between. CDR1 and CDR2 from the germline V gene are GTSNPN and SVGIG (reference sequence). CDR3 length equals 13 residues. In DNA, the CDR3 is TGTGCCTGGAGTGGAAGGTTTAATGAAAAACTGTTTTTT. Its translation is CAWSGRFNEKLFF.

This rearrangement joins TRBV29-1 to TRBJ1-3; 7 nucleotides agree with TRBD1. The CDR3 is made up of 17 amino acids. CDR1 is SQVTM and CDR2 is ANQGSEA in the germline V gene. V dropped 1 base and J dropped 4; count of bases not matched to a gene: 13. The CDR3 reads CSVEAKVEGATGNTIYF. CDR3 coding DNA: TGCAGCGTTGAAGCAAAGGTTGAGGGGGCAACGGGAAACACCATATATTTT. The full variable domain, with the rest looked up from reference TRBV29-1 and TRBJ1-3, is SAVISQKPSRDICQRGTSLTIQCQVDSQVTMMFWYRQQPGQSLTLIATANQGSEATYESGFVIDKFPISRPNLTFSTLTVSNMSPEDSSIYLCSVEAKVEGATGNTIYFGEGSWLTVV.

The CDR3 region has the DNA TGTGCCAGCAGTGAGCGGGGAACCACAGATACGCAGTATTTT. Translation gives CASSERGTTDTQYF. The V call is TRBV25-1, the J call TRBJ2-3, with D possibly being TRBD2 (6 bases). CDR1 and CDR2 from the germline V gene are MGHDK and SYGVNS. Trimming took 3 bases from V and 2 from J, leaving 9 bases between them. The CDR3 contains 14 residues. The variable domain in full, with the rest retrieved from reference TRBV25-1 and TRBJ2-3, is EADIYQTPRYLVIGTGKKITLECSQTMGHDKMYWYQQDPGMELHLIHYSYGVNSTEKGDLSSESTVSRIRTEHFPLTLESARPSHTSQYLCASSERGTTDTQYFGPGTRLTVL.

The chain is built from TRBV18 and TRBJ2-6; D perhaps matches TRBD1 (5 bases). The CDR3 runs to 16 residues. CDR1 and CDR2 (germline): KGHSH, LQKENI. Trimming removed 6 bases from V and 0 bases from J, with 12 bases in between. The CDR3 here is CASSPVTASGANVLTF. The CDR3 nucleotides are TGTGCCAGCTCTCCCGTGACAGCCTCTGGGGCCAACGTCCTGACTTTC.